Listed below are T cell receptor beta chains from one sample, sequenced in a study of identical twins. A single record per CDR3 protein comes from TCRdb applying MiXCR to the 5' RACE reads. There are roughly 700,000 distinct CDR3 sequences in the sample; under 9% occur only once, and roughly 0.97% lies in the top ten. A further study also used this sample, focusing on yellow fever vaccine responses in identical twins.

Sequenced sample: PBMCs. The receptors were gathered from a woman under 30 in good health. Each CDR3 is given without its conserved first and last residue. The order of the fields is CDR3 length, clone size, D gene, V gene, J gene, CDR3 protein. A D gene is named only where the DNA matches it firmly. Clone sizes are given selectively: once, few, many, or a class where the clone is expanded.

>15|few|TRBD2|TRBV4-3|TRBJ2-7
ASSQDATSGVRYEQY
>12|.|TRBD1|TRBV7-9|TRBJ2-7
ASSPGQGVDEQY
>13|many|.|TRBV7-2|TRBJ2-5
ASSLGFSARGTQY
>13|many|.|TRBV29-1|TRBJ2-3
SALGRATGTDTQY
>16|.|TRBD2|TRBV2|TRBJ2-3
ASSAPLAGGARADTQY
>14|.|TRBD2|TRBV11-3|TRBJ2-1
ASSLDSSGGTYEQF
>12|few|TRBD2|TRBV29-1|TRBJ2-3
SVGGTTITDTQY
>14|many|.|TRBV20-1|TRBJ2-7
SAGHIGRVMFYEQY
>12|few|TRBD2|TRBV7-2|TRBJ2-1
ASSYGLVNNEQF
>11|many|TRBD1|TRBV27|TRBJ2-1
ASKIDRENEQF
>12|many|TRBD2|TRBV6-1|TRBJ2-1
ASRSGSQYNEQF
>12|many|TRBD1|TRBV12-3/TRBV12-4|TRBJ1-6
ASSRDRGGSPLH
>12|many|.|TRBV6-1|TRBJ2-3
ASRPGGQGDTQY
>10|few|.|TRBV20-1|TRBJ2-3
SARDMADTQY
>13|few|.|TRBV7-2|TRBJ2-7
ASSSGPGGTYEQY
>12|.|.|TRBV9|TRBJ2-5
ASSEALGGETQY
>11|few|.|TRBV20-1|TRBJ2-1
SARRQPRPEQF
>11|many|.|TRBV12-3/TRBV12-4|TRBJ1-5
ASTHLTNQPQH
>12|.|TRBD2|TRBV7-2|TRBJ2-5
ASSFYGEGETQY
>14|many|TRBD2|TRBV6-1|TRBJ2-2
ASSQRTSGATGELF
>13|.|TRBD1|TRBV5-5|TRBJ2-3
ASSYRDRDIDTQY
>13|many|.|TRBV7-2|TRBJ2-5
ASSPEGSHLETQY
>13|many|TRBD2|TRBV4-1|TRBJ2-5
ASSQLQAGVETQY
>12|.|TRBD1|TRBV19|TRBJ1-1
ASSKGTVNTEAF
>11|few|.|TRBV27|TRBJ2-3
ASSSPSGGTQY
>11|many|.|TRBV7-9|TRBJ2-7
ASSLLGSYEQY
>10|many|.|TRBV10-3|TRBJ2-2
AISDSTGELF
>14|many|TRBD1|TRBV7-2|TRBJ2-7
ASSLAATGVFYEQY
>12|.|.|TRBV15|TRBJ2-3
AISRGANTDTQY
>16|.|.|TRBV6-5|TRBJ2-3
ASSYPNSTLAPTDTQY
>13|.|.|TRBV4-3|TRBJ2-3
ASSPNWDSPDTQY
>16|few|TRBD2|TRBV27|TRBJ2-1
ASIRRRAGRESYNEQF
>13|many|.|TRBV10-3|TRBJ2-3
AIRDPGLEIDTQY
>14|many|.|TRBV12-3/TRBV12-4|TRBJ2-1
ASSRESYGDPNEQF
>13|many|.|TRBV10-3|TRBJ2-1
AISESGRGYNEQF
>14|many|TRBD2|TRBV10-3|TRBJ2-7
AISEVLAGDPYEQY
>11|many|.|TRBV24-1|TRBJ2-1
APPHRSYNEQF
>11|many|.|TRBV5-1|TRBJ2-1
ASSLVMGNEQF
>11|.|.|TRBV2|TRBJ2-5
ASSVGRKETQY
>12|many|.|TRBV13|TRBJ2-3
ASSLIRATDTQY
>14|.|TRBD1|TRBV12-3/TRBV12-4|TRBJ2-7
ASSLDRDRGSNEQY
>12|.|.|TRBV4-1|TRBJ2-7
ASSQPGKTYEQY
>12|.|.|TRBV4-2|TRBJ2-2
ASQPGPDTGELF
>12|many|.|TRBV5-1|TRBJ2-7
ASSLGMTGGEQY
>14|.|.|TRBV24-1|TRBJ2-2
ATSDLAAGHTGELF
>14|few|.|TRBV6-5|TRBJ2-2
ASSYYPTLNTGELF
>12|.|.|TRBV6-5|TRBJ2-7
ASSYGGTKYEQY
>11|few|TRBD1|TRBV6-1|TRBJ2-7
ATTRQGLSEQY
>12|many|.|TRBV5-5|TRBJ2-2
ASSLNTNTGELF
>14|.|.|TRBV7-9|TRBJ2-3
ASSYAGGVSTDTQY
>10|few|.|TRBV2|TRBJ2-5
ASSVRPETQY
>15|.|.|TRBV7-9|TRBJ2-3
ASSSPSWAGMADTQY
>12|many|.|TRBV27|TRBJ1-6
ASSPDKGNSPLH
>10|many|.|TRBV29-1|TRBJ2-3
SVEATAATQY
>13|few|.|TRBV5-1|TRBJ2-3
ASSNQGSRGDTQY
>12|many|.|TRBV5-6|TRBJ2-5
ASSSLVARETQY